A selection of T cell receptor beta chains follows, all from one sample in a study of blood T cells in healthy people across ages. Each CDR3 protein gets one entry after TCRdb re-called the 5' RACE reads with MiXCR. This sample has 700,000 to 1,000,000 distinct CDR3 sequences, with under 55% found just once. Sequencing was carried out using blood. The receptors were gathered from a man in his fifties or sixties in good health. Each CDR3 is given without its conserved first and last residue.

V gene | CDR3 protein
TRBV6-2/TRBV6-3 | ASQWQGAMNTEAF
TRBV5-1 | ASSPTSASPLTYNEQF
TRBV5-4 | ASSVRQGSNIQY
TRBV7-2 | ASSATDRGSSNNSPLH
TRBV20-1 | SASPLRGQRETQY
TRBV5-4 | ASSTAAGLNYGYT
TRBV28 | ASSPGTALGSPLH
TRBV25-1 | ASTADSYEQY
TRBV11-3 | ASSHDRYSNQPQH
TRBV5-1 | ASSPEPNQPQH
TRBV5-1 | ASSYDTDRLEQY
TRBV11-2 | ASSNTVRGPEYYGYT
TRBV5-1 | ASSLGDRVDRDTQY
TRBV18 | ASSPNALAGTDTQY
TRBV28 | ASSSDGGLVNEQF
TRBV25-1 | ASSVQGQPTDTQY
TRBV6-2/TRBV6-3 | ASSSPGGNQPQH
TRBV20-1 | SARWAGAREKLF
TRBV20-1 | SALDRGNYGYT
TRBV6-2/TRBV6-3 | ASIPNRGAGEQF
TRBV12-3/TRBV12-4 | ASSLPFPGTEAF
TRBV20-1 | SARSLAGRHNEQF
TRBV29-1 | SVSGTGGYTGELF
TRBV11-2 | ASSAGILVSTDTQY
TRBV12-3/TRBV12-4 | ASTTPGLAGPRDTQY
TRBV14 | ASSQVQGGSYGYT
TRBV7-2 | ASSPKRGDLVEQY
TRBV2 | ALQSNYGYT
TRBV25-1 | ASSESISGGEQF
TRBV27 | ASSSMGGGQGAKNIQY
TRBV27 | AGSPDWMGNEQF
TRBV15 | ATSRTGQDSYEQY
TRBV7-9 | ASSLGLAAQETQY
TRBV2 | ASSMGVRVNEQY
TRBV12-3/TRBV12-4 | ASSTRDRRSYNEQF
TRBV6-5 | ASSYSGTALSYEQY
TRBV28 | ASTQDHEQY
TRBV3-1 | ASSQDREGYGYT
TRBV20-1 | SASDRSIGNTEAF
TRBV4-3 | ASSQGRVNTGELF
TRBV19 | ASSIDLGQGAYEQY
TRBV5-6 | ASSLTTGTYVNEKLF
TRBV20-1 | SASRLGERETQY
TRBV29-1 | SVGRTGVGGMNTEAF
TRBV29-1 | SVMGTGQTEAF
TRBV20-1 | SARNRSSYNEQF
TRBV11-2 | ASSLASLIITINEQF
TRBV15 | ATSPDRAYGYT
TRBV9 | ASSAGEGLEQY